This T cell receptor (beta chain) was identified in a study of OX40 agonist ivuxolimab in advanced cancers. Regarding the study as a whole: Researchers did not determine the expanded peripheral T cells' antigen specificity.

About this clone itself: Its antigen is undetermined.

The CDR3 runs to 13 residues. V was clipped by 2 bases and J by 0 bases, with 4 bases between them. CDR1 is MNHEY and CDR2 is SVGAGI in the germline V gene. Clones were read by immunoSEQ multiplex PCR, and TCRdb kept only the in-frame ones, dropping some. The sample includes fewer than 70,000 clones, over 65% of them seen just once. The chain carries TRBV6-5 and TRBJ1-2; unclear D gene. The clonotype comes from an adult with an advanced solid tumor such as melanoma, head and neck, liver or kidney cancer. The sequences come from CD4+ or CD8+ T cells sorted from blood, collected in a trial of the OX40 agonist ivuxolimab. The CDR3 sequence: CASSYVPNYGYTF. The DNA of the CDR3 is TGTGCCAGCAGTTACGTACCTAACTATGGCTACACCTTC.